The 23 T cell receptor beta chains given below trace back to one sample, sequenced in a study of a mutant IDH1 vaccine in newly diagnosed glioma. As to time point: baseline, week 1 (first vaccination visit). Regarding treatment: pre-vaccination baseline after standard-of-care therapy. Repertoires were generated with immunoSEQ multiplex PCR, while TCRdb's copy carries only in-frame clones and drops some. Of 65,000 to 70,000 clones listed, around four fifths are singletons. The source was peripheral blood mononuclear cells (PBMCs), collected from a glioma patient treated with radiotherapy, temozolomide or both. Receptors originate from a woman aged 18-29 years with glioma. Some clones in this sample may be carry-over from other donors' samples.

This clone was seen once. The chain is built from TRBV6-1 and TRBJ2-7; no reliable D call. The V end lost 6 bases, the J end lost 2 bases, and 11 bases lay between the germline ends. The CDR3 length is 13 residues. Germline V gene lookup returns CDR1 MNHNS and CDR2 SASEGT. The chain's CDR3 is CASRRAPPYEQYF. CDR3 DNA sequence: TGTGCCAGCAGACGTGCCCCCCCCTACGAGCAGTACTTC.

The chain is built from TRBV5-1 and TRBJ2-1; no definite D call. This CDR3 has 11 residues. CDR1 is SGHRS and CDR2 is YFSETQ in the germline V gene. V gave up 0 bases and J gave up 10 bases, with 5 bases separating them. CDR3 residues: CASSLDTEQFF. The CDR3 DNA sequence: TGCGCCAGCAGCTTGGACACCGAGCAGTTCTTC.

This clone has only a few counts. The chain has TRBV9 and TRBJ1-3; tentatively, D is TRBD1 (5 bases). The CDR3 has 17 residues. The V end was cut by 3 bases, the J end by 2 bases, with 18 bases between. The germline CDR1 and CDR2 sequences are SGDLS and YYNGEE. CDR3 region: CASSGGGHTVTGNTIYF. CDR3 in DNA: TGTGCCAGCAGCGGGGGTGGACACACAGTGACTGGAAACACCATATATTTT.

The chain has TRBV11-3 and TRBJ1-2, with D possibly TRBD1 on 6 matching bases. Germline loops: CDR1 SGHNT, CDR2 YENEEA. The CDR3 is 13 residues long. Trimming pared 0 bases from V and 8 bases from J, leaving 10 bases between. Here the CDR3 DNA reads TGTGCCAGCAGCTTAGAAGGGGGAAGGGGCTACACCTTC. It encodes CASSLEGGRGYTF. The variable domain in full, completed from reference TRBV11-3 and TRBJ1-2, reads EAGVVQSPRYKIIEKKQPVAFWCNPISGHNTLYWYLQNLGQGPELLIRYENEEAVDDSQLPKDRFSAERLKGVDSTLKIQPAELGDSAVYLCASSLEGGRGYTFGSGTRLTVV.

The chain links TRBV6-5 to TRBJ2-6; D perhaps matches TRBD1 (7 bases). The germline V gene encodes CDR1 MNHEY and CDR2 SVGAGI. V was shortened by 4 bases and J by 2 bases, with 12 bases between the two germline ends. The CDR3 sequence is 16 residues long. The CDR3 DNA reads TGTGCCAGCAGTTCTTGGAGGGGGCCTGGGGCCAACGTCCTGACTTTC. Translating gives CASSSWRGPGANVLTF.

V and J are TRBV5-1 and TRBJ2-4, with D possibly matching TRBD1 (5 bases). Germline CDR1 SGHRS, CDR2 YFSETQ. The CDR3 runs to 15 residues. The ends were cut back, 4 bases at V and 6 bases at J, with 17 bases in the middle. CDR3: CASSTRPTDPNIQYF. The CDR3 DNA sequence: TGCGCCAGCAGCACGCGCCCGACAGACCCAAACATTCAGTACTTC.

V and J are TRBV7-2 and TRBJ2-7; D may be TRBD2 (6 bases). Germline CDR1 SGHTA, CDR2 FQGNSA. This CDR3 has 13 residues. Deletions cut 5 bases from V and 3 bases from J, with 11 bases between. CDR3 DNA: TGTGCCAGCAGCGGGGGACTTTACTACGAGCAGTACTTC. Its protein product is CASSGGLYYEQYF. Supplemented by reference TRBV7-2 and TRBJ2-7, the full variable domain reads GAGVSQSPSNKVTEKGKDVELRCDPISGHTALYWYRQSLGQGLEFLIYFQGNSAPDKSGLPSDRFSAERTGGSVSTLTIQRTQQEDSAVYLCASSGGLYYEQYFGPGTRLTVT.

The gene calls are TRBV5-1 and TRBJ2-7; 10 positions agree with TRBD2. Losses at the gene ends were 0 bases for V and 4 bases for J; bases not matched to a gene: 7. The CDR3 is made up of 16 amino acids. Per the germline V gene, CDR1 is SGHRS and CDR2 is YFSETQ. DNA for the CDR3: TGCGCCAGCAGCTTGGGGGTAGCGGGAGGTGGTTACGAGCAGTACTTC. Its protein is CASSLGVAGGGYEQYF.

This clone was detected a few times. The sample contains more than one DNA sequence encoding this CDR3. V is TRBV20-1 and J is TRBJ1-1, with D possibly being TRBD1 (5 bases). CDR1 is DFQATT and CDR2 is SNEGSKA in the germline V gene (reference sequence). CDR3 length: 10 residues. The germline V and J ends were trimmed by 7 bases and 5 bases, with 8 bases remaining between them. The DNA of the CDR3 is TGCAGTGGGGGCGGGACTGAAGCTTTCTTT. It is translated as CSGGGTEAFF.

The rearrangement uses TRBV18 and TRBJ1-2, with TRBD1 matching 7 bases. The germline CDR1 and CDR2 sequences are KGHSH and LQKENI. The CDR3 spans 13 residues. The V and J ends lost 4 bases and 4 bases, in that order; junction bases with no gene match: 3. The CDR3 sequence: CASSQDRVYGYTF. CDR3 DNA sequence: TGTGCCAGCTCACAAGACAGGGTCTATGGCTACACCTTC.

The chain couples TRBV9 to TRBJ2-5; unclear D gene. CDR3 size: 14 residues. In germline, CDR1 is SGDLS, CDR2 YYNGEE. Trimming left V 1 base short and J 5 bases short, with 12 bases between. CDR3 DNA sequence: TGTGCCAGCAGCGTATCCTGGGGTCAGGAGACCCAGTACTTC. This encodes CASSVSWGQETQYF.

The chain combines TRBV5-4 with TRBJ2-2; possible D gene TRBD1, 6 bases. V shed 4 bases and J shed 1 base, with 8 bases lying between them. CDR1 is SGHNT, CDR2 YYREEE, per germline (reference sequence). This CDR3 region has 14 residues. The CDR3 reads CASSPGVNTGELFF. CDR3 coding DNA: TGTGCCAGCAGCCCAGGGGTGAACACCGGGGAGCTGTTTTTT. Based on the CDR3 plus reference TRBV5-4 and TRBJ2-2, the full variable domain is ETGVTQSPTHLIKTRGQQVTLRCSSQSGHNTVSWYQQALGQGPQFIFQYYREEENGRGNFPPRFSGLQFPNYSSELNVNALELDDSALYLCASSPGVNTGELFFGEGSRLTVL.

The rearrangement links TRBV7-9 to TRBJ2-1; 8 bases agree with TRBD1. CDR1 SEHNR and CDR2 FQNEAQ come from the germline V gene (reference sequence). The CDR3 consists of 13 residues. After removal of 10 bases from V and 6 bases from J, the junction contained 8 bases not matched to a gene. Here the CDR3 reads CAISTGAGNEQFF. The DNA of the CDR3 is TGTGCCATCTCGACAGGGGCGGGCAATGAGCAGTTCTTC.

This chain connects TRBV4-2 to TRBJ2-5; 15 nucleotides align to TRBD2. Germline CDR1 reads LGHNA; CDR2 reads YNFKEQ. This CDR3 has 19 amino acids. V was pared by 1 base and J by 1 base, with 7 bases of the junction left unmatched. In DNA, the CDR3 is TGTGCCAGCAGCCAAGTGACGGGACTAGCGGGGGGCACCCAAGAGACCCAGTACTTC. The encoded protein is CASSQVTGLAGGTQETQYF.

The chain combines TRBV6-1 with TRBJ2-6; the D is unclear. The CDR3 contains 18 residues. The V and J ends lost 2 bases and 0 bases respectively, with 14 bases between them. Germline V gives CDR1 MNHNS, CDR2 SASEGT. CDR3 amino acids: CASSEWIPGASGANVLTF. CDR3 DNA: TGTGCCAGCAGTGAATGGATCCCCGGAGCCTCTGGGGCCAACGTCCTGACTTTC.

The chain joins TRBV30 to TRBJ2-7; no definite D call. Deletions cut 8 bases from V and 3 bases from J, with 11 bases between. The germline V gene has CDR1 GTSNPN and CDR2 SVGIG (reference sequence). This CDR3 is 11 amino acids long. CDR3 loop: CAGQTDYEQYF. In nucleotides, the CDR3 is TGTGCCGGGCAGACGGACTACGAGCAGTACTTC.

The V call is TRBV5-1, the J call TRBJ2-7; 11 nucleotides match TRBD2. V lost 4 bases to trimming and J lost 2 bases; unmatched junction nucleotides: 5. Germline V gene lookup returns CDR1 SGHRS and CDR2 YFSETQ. This CDR3 is built from 15 residues. The CDR3 DNA is TGCGCCAGCAGCCTGGGACTAGCGGCACCCTACGAGCAGTACTTC. Amino acids: CASSLGLAAPYEQYF.

The rearrangement uses TRBV29-1 and TRBJ2-2, with 10 bases lining up with TRBD2. With V trimmed by 3 bases and J by 7 bases, 11 bases remained unmatched. Germline values: CDR1 SQVTM, CDR2 ANQGSEA. This CDR3 has 16 residues. The CDR3 loop reads CSVDGRLAGVGGELFF. CDR3 bases: TGCAGCGTTGATGGAAGGCTAGCGGGGGTAGGCGGGGAGCTGTTTTTT.

The chain links TRBV7-9 to TRBJ2-3; 8 bases map to TRBD1. V lost 2 bases and J lost 4; bases outside the gene matches: 5. Germline CDR1 and CDR2: SEHNR and FQNEAQ (reference sequence). The length of the CDR3 is 15 residues. The CDR3 loop reads CASSLRQGFPDTQYF. The DNA of the CDR3 is TGTGCCAGCAGCTTAAGACAGGGGTTTCCAGATACGCAGTATTTT.

This sequence joins TRBV13 and TRBJ1-1; D not resolved. Per germline, CDR1 PRHDT and CDR2 FYEKMQ (reference sequence). V lost 5 bases to trimming and J lost 1 base, with 11 bases between them. This CDR3 is built from 14 residues. The CDR3 region is CASSPLRRNTEAFF. The CDR3, as DNA: TGTGCCAGCAGCCCCCTCCGCCGGAACACTGAAGCTTTCTTT.

The table lists this clone with a few counts. This chain connects TRBV4-3 to TRBJ1-5; D gene ambiguous. Trimming took 3 bases from V and 3 from J, leaving 15 bases between them. This CDR3 is 16 amino acids long. The V gene's germline CDR1 is LGHNA and CDR2 YSLEER. The CDR3 loop reads CASSHVLREPNQPQHF. CDR3 bases: TGCGCCAGCAGCCACGTACTGAGGGAGCCCAATCAGCCCCAGCATTTT.

J is TRBJ1-5 and V is TRBV19; D remains ambiguous. The CDR3 covers 15 residues. V lost 6 bases, J lost 9 bases, and 21 bases lay in between. Germline assignment: CDR1 LNHDA and CDR2 SQIVND (reference sequence). The CDR3 loop is CASSPPGRAYLPQHF. The CDR3 bases are TGTGCCAGTAGCCCCCCCGGGAGGGCCTATTTGCCCCAGCATTTT.

This rearrangement joins TRBV5-1 to TRBJ2-7, with 13 nucleotides matching TRBD2. V lost 2 bases, J lost 4 bases, and 9 bases stayed unmatched. Germline loops: CDR1 SGHRS, CDR2 YFSETQ. The CDR3 is 17 amino acids. Here the CDR3 reads CASSLGAGTSGTYEQYF. The CDR3 DNA reads TGCGCCAGCAGCTTAGGAGCCGGGACTAGCGGGACGTACGAGCAGTACTTC.